A selection of T cell receptor beta chains follows, all from one sample in a study of early T cells in non-severe SARS-CoV-2 infection. TCRdb re-analysed the 5' RACE reads in MiXCR, keeping a single row per CDR3 protein. The repertoire holds tens of thousands of distinct CDR3 sequences, with roughly 10% as singletons. Here the sequenced sample was whole blood, taken at baseline. These receptors came from an adult who was a healthcare worker with PCR-confirmed SARS-CoV-2 infection or an uninfected control (not recorded which). The CDR3 runs from the conserved cysteine through the conserved F or W. D genes are given only for firm matches. The size field is filled for only some rows; it gives once, few, many or a size class.

v_call	clone_size	d_call	j_call	cdr3_aa	cdr3_nt
TRBV9	NA	NA	TRBJ2-3	CASSVANADADTQYF	TGTGCCAGCAGCGTAGCTAATGCAGACGCAGATACGCAGTATTTT
TRBV29-1	many	TRBD1	TRBJ2-1	CSVERGQSGEQFF	TGCAGCGTTGAGAGGGGGCAATCGGGTGAGCAGTTCTTC
TRBV20-1	few	NA	TRBJ2-7	CSAWGQAYEQYF	TGCAGTGCATGGGGACAAGCCTACGAGCAGTACTTC
TRBV27	few	NA	TRBJ1-1	CASSGHFGTEAFF	TGTGCCAGCAGTGGGCATTTTGGCACTGAAGCTTTCTTT
TRBV29-1	few	NA	TRBJ2-7	CSVKREMMGEQYF	TGCAGCGTGAAAAGGGAAATGATGGGCGAGCAGTACTTC
TRBV29-1	many	NA	TRBJ2-6	CSVVGAGANVLTF	TGCAGCGTTGTTGGGGCTGGGGCCAACGTCCTGACTTTC
TRBV11-2	many	NA	TRBJ2-1	CASEYGRGHNEQFF	TGTGCCAGCGAGTATGGGAGGGGGCACAATGAGCAGTTCTTC
TRBV29-1	many	NA	TRBJ2-7	CSVEGGSHEQYF	TGCAGCGTTGAAGGGGGGAGCCACGAGCAGTACTTC
TRBV21-1	many	NA	TRBJ1-6	CASSKWTLAPPLHF	TGTGCCAGCAGCAAGTGGACCTTGGCGCCACCCCTCCACTTT
TRBV10-2	NA	NA	TRBJ2-5	CASSVYGLGTAEVKKTQYF	TGCGCCAGCAGTGTCTACGGACTCGGGACCGCCGAGGTCAAGAAGACCCAGTACTTC
TRBV14	many	NA	TRBJ1-2	CASSQEATVGGYTF	TGTGCCAGCAGCCAAGAGGCGACAGTGGGAGGCTACACCTTC
TRBV30	medium-sized	TRBD1	TRBJ2-7	CAWSAGQGYEQYF	TGTGCCTGGAGTGCGGGACAGGGATACGAGCAGTACTTC
TRBV7-2	many	NA	TRBJ2-3	CASSSLLEQYF	TGTGCCAGCAGCTCCCTCCTGGAGCAGTATTTT
TRBV12-3/TRBV12-4	many	NA	TRBJ1-4	CASSRERSELFF	TGTGCCAGCAGTCGGGAACGGAGCGAGCTGTTTTTT
TRBV7-9	many	TRBD1	TRBJ2-1	CASSLGTGYNEQFF	TGTGCCAGCAGCTTAGGGACAGGTTACAATGAGCAGTTCTTC
TRBV4-3	many	NA	TRBJ2-1	CASSQDRNSQNEQFF	TGCGCCAGCAGCCAAGATCGTAACAGCCAAAATGAGCAGTTCTTC
TRBV5-3	few	NA	TRBJ2-3	CARSLTERAPDTQYF	TGTGCCAGAAGCTTGACGGAGCGCGCCCCAGATACGCAGTATTTT
TRBV27	many	TRBD2	TRBJ2-3	CASSSGLAEYTDTQYF	TGTGCCAGCAGTTCCGGACTAGCAGAATACACAGATACGCAGTATTTT
TRBV6-2/TRBV6-3	many	TRBD2	TRBJ2-1	CASSLLAGGPGSYNEQFF	TGTGCCAGCAGTCTACTAGCGGGAGGGCCTGGCTCCTACAATGAGCAGTTCTTC
TRBV5-1	NA	TRBD1	TRBJ2-1	CASTEMTGNHNEQFF	TGCGCCAGCACCGAAATGACAGGGAACCACAATGAGCAGTTCTTC
TRBV7-8	few	NA	TRBJ2-3	CASSLDRMRPLETDTQYF	TGTGCCAGCAGCTTAGATCGGATGCGGCCCCTCGAAACAGATACGCAGTATTTT
TRBV5-1	few	NA	TRBJ1-4	CASCRGRTNEKLFF	TGCGCCAGCTGCCGGGGGCGGACTAATGAAAAACTGTTTTTT
TRBV7-6	many	TRBD1	TRBJ1-4	CASSSRTGVTEKLFF	TGTGCCAGCAGCTCGCGGACAGGGGTTACTGAAAAACTGTTTTTT
TRBV29-1	many	NA	TRBJ2-7	CSVPGVTYEQYF	TGCAGCGTTCCCGGGGTTACCTACGAGCAGTACTTC
TRBV20-1	NA	NA	TRBJ2-3	CSADGTLNTDTQYF	TGCAGTGCTGACGGGACCCTCAACACAGATACGCAGTATTTT
TRBV9	many	TRBD1	TRBJ2-7	CASSGGTGRSHEQYF	TGTGCCAGCAGTGGGGGGACAGGGCGTTCCCACGAGCAGTACTTC
TRBV28	many	NA	TRBJ2-1	CASGIQLGAIKHNEQFF	TGTGCCAGCGGTATCCAGCTAGGCGCGATTAAGCACAATGAGCAGTTCTTC
TRBV12-3/TRBV12-4	many	TRBD2	TRBJ2-3	CASSFPTSGTDTQYF	TGTGCCAGCAGTTTCCCGACTAGCGGGACAGATACGCAGTATTTT
TRBV15	many	NA	TRBJ1-1	CATSPLGTRDTEAFF	TGTGCCACCAGCCCACTGGGGACGAGGGACACTGAAGCTTTCTTT